This T cell receptor beta chain came from a study of human T cells and chemical hapten exposure. The overall study: Patients, largely female, had alopecia areata, totalis or universalis.

CDR3 length: 15 amino acids. From germline, CDR1 is LGHNA and CDR2 YNFKEQ. V lost 2 bases and J lost 10, with 18 bases in between. Study-level results: After DPC sensitization, TCRs above 1 in 1000 frequency showed no change.

Concerning this clonotype: No antigen is known for it.

TCRdb processed the RACE reads anew with MiXCR; each CDR3 protein has one entry. The table records roughly 180,000 distinct CDR3 sequences, about 22% of them present only once. The time point was: patch test 1, 2 weeks after DPC sensitization. Sample treatment: therapeutic diphenylcyclopropenone sensitization with weekly scalp DPC. Samples of blood were obtained prior to the application of each patch test. The sample consisted of whole blood, taken in connection with sensitization to the hapten diphenylcyclopropenone (DPC). V is TRBV4-2 and J is TRBJ2-1; tentative D call: TRBD2 (5 bases). This TCR came from a woman aged 50 to 60 with alopecia areata. Some clones in this sample may be carry-over from other donors' samples. As DNA, the CDR3 is TGTGCCAGCAGCCAAAATACTAGAGCAATCACCGAGCAGTTCTTC. It translates to CASSQNTRAITEQFF.